These 9 T cell receptor beta chains came from one sample sequenced in a study of T cell responses to AZD1222 COVID-19 vaccine. Some clones are missing from TCRdb's copy, which holds only in-frame ones; the method was immunoSEQ multiplex PCR. The top ten hold about 7.4% of the sample, which has 120,000 or so clones, approximately 90% seen once. The source material was peripheral blood, sampled 28 days after the second AZD1222 dose. These receptors were obtained from an adult who received the AZD1222 COVID-19 vaccine.

The chain links TRBV21-1 to TRBJ1-5. TRBV21-1 is designated a pseudogene. CDR3 size: 16 residues. This CDR3 is CASSKVSGEGNQPQHF. The CDR3 bases are TGTGCCAGCAGCAAAGTTTCGGGGGAGGGCAATCAGCCCCAGCATTTT.

There are a few counts of this clone. This rearrangement joins TRBV6-2 or TRBV6-3 to TRBJ1-4, with no clear D. The CDR3 loop spans 15 amino acids. Germline CDR1 MNHEY, CDR2 SVGEGT. The ends were cut back, 0 bases at V and 8 bases at J, with 13 bases in the middle. CDR3 residues: CASSYSLEGGEKLFF. CDR3 coding DNA: TGTGCCAGCAGTTACTCCCTGGAGGGAGGGGAAAAACTGTTTTTT.

This rearrangement joins TRBV7-9 to TRBJ2-2, with TRBD2 matching over 13 bases. This CDR3 region has 14 residues. Germline V gene data show CDR1 as SEHNR and CDR2 as FQNEAQ (reference sequence). V shed 8 bases and J 5 bases; nucleotides not matched to a gene: 2. For the CDR3, the DNA is TGTGCCAGCGGACTAGCGGGAGTTACCGGGGAGCTGTTTTTT. Translation: CASGLAGVTGELFF.

This chain links TRBV24-1 with TRBJ2-7, with TRBD2 matching 8 bases. V shed 4 bases, J shed 4 bases, and the junction held 11 bases outside the gene matches. CDR1 and CDR2 (germline): KGHDR, SFDVKD. This CDR3 contains 16 residues. The CDR3 loop reads CATSDPLSGKGYEQYF. CDR3 in DNA: TGTGCCACCAGTGACCCTCTTAGCGGGAAGGGTTACGAGCAGTACTTC.

The rearrangement uses TRBV2 and TRBJ2-1; D possibly corresponds to TRBD1 (6 bases). Germline V gene lookup returns CDR1 SNHLY and CDR2 FYNNEI. This CDR3 has 14 residues. V was shortened by 7 bases and J by 5 bases, with 15 bases between the two germline ends. CDR3: CASTRGQGHNEQFF. CDR3 nucleotides: TGTGCCAGCACTAGGGGCCAGGGGCACAATGAGCAGTTCTTC.

The gene calls are TRBV7-2 and TRBJ2-7; the D gene could be TRBD1 or TRBD2 (5 bases each). V was cut by 0 bases and J by 3 bases, with 9 bases left in between. Germline values: CDR1 SGHTA, CDR2 FQGNSA. The CDR3 loop spans 14 amino acids. CDR3 nucleotide sequence: TGTGCCAGCAGCTTAGCGGGACGAGACTACGAGCAGTACTTC. This codes for CASSLAGRDYEQYF.

The gene calls are TRBV7-2 and TRBJ2-5; D is perhaps TRBD1 or TRBD2 (5 bases each). This CDR3 contains 14 residues. CDR1 SGHTA and CDR2 FQGNSA come from the germline V gene. Trimming cost V 1 base and J 7 bases, with 13 bases left between them. The CDR3 sequence: CASSLVGTWGTQYF. The CDR3 nucleotides read TGTGCCAGCAGCTTAGTTGGGACCTGGGGGACCCAGTACTTC.

J is TRBJ1-2 and V is TRBV6-5, with 7 bases aligning to TRBD1. The CDR3 sequence is 14 residues long. The V gene's germline CDR1 is MNHEY and CDR2 SVGAGI. Germline trimming cut 5 bases from V and 3 bases from J; bases unmatched to any gene: 6. In nucleotides, the CDR3 is TGTGCCAGCAGTACGAGGACAGGCCACTATGGCTACACCTTC. It yields the protein CASSTRTGHYGYTF.

The gene calls are TRBV7-3 and TRBJ2-3, with 11 nucleotides matching TRBD2. There are 18 residues in the CDR3. CDR1 is SGHTA, CDR2 FQGTGA, per germline. V was clipped by 1 base and J by 0 bases; unmatched bases: 6. CDR3 nucleotides: TGTGCCAGCAGCTTAATATCTAGCGGGAGGCTCAGCACAGATACGCAGTATTTT. It yields the protein CASSLISSGRLSTDTQYF.